The clone carrying this T cell receptor beta chain was seen ten or more times. The target antigen is unknown. The sample comes from a study of blood T cells in healthy people across ages. V was cut by 7 bases and J by 7 bases, with 15 bases left in between. CDR3 length: 12 amino acids. Germline CDR1 and CDR2: SQVTM and ANQGSEA. The study's findings and limits: Higher naive T cell percentage went strongly together with higher TCR beta diversity. Not knowing donor CMV status may have confounded expanded clonotype changes.

Through a sample-barcoded 5' primer and a J-beta primer mix, a second PCR was run for roughly 6 to 12 cycles. TCRdb itself ran the 5' RACE reads through MiXCR, one entry per CDR3 protein. The sample contains hundreds of thousands of distinct CDR3 sequences, 25% to 35% of which appear only once. The TCR sequence derives from a woman of 80 years or more in good health. The chain couples TRBV29-1 to TRBJ2-3; a weak D match, TRBD1 (6 bases). The specimen was blood. In DNA form, the CDR3 reads TGCAGCGACCGGACAGTGGGGTATACGCAGTATTTT. This codes for CSDRTVGYTQYF.